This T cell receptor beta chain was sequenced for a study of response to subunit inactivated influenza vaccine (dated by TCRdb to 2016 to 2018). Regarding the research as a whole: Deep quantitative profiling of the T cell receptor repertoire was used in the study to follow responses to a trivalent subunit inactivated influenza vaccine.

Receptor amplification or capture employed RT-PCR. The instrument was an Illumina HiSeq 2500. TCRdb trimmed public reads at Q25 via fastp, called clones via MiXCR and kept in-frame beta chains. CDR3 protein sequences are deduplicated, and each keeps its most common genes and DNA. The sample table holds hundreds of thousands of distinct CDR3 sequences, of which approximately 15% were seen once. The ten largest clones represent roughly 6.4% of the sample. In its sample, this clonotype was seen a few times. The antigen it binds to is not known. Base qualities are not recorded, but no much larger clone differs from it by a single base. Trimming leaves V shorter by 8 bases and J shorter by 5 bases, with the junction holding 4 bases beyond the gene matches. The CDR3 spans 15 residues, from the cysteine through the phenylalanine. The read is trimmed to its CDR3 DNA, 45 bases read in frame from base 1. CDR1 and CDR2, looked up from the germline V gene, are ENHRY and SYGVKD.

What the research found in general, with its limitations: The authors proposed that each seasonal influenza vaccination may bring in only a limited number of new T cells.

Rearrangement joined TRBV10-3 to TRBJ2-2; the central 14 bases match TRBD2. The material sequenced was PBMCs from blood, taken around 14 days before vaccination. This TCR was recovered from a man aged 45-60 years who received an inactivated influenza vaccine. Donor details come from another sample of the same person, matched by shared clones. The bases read TGTGCCATCGGACTAGCGGGAGGACGGACCGGGGAGCTGTTTTTT. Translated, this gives CAIGLAGGRTGELFF.